This T cell receptor beta chain was recovered during a study of CD8 T cells in Susac syndrome. On the study more broadly: Active disease was present in about 6 of the sequenced Susac syndrome patients, and remission in fewer than ten.

The CDR3 runs 15 residues. Trimming at V came to 7 bases and at J to 4 bases, leaving 9 bases not matched to a gene. Germline V gene sequence: CDR1 PRHDT, CDR2 FYEKMQ (reference sequence). Random hexamers were used to reverse transcribe 0.5 to 1 ug of RNA. One entry per CDR3 protein results from TCRdb running MiXCR on the immunoSEQ multiplex PCR reads. Of about 130,000 distinct CDR3 sequences in the sample, 95% were seen once. Notes on the study in general: CD8+ clonal expansion in Susac was maximal in TEMRA cells and in active patients. That the number of individuals in its TCR sequencing and HLA analysis was relatively small was acknowledged by the study.

Note on this clonotype: The antigen is undetermined.

The material sequenced was CD8+ T cells from PBMCs. This clonotype was sampled from a human donor with Susac syndrome. This chain connects TRBV13 to TRBJ2-2, with 7 bases aligning to TRBD2. Here the CDR3 reads CASTGGGGLTGELFF. The CDR3 DNA reads TGTGCCAGCACCGGCGGGGGAGGACTCACCGGGGAGCTGTTTTTT.